A selection of T cell receptor beta chains follows, all from one sample in a study of blood T cell repertoires in COVID-19. The assay was immunoSEQ multiplex PCR, and TCRdb's table has in-frame clones only and misses some. The profile shows 300,000 to 400,000 clones, roughly 88% of them singletons. What was sequenced was PBMCs or T cells enriched from blood (not recorded which). These receptor sequences come from a woman in her 30s with acute COVID-19. Each CDR3 is given without its conserved first and last residue. A D gene is named only where the DNA matches it firmly.

d_gene: NA; v_gene: TRBV29-1; CDR3aa: SVGNGGGVGTEAF
d_gene: TRBD1; v_gene: TRBV14; CDR3aa: ASSQRRGPLYGYT
d_gene: NA; v_gene: TRBV12-3/TRBV12-4; CDR3aa: ASSLRPNTEAF
d_gene: TRBD1; v_gene: TRBV6-2/TRBV6-3; CDR3aa: ASSYGTGTEQY
d_gene: TRBD1; v_gene: TRBV15; CDR3aa: ATSSKPGQGYLRNEKLF
d_gene: TRBD1; v_gene: TRBV7-6; CDR3aa: ASSLTGTVNEKLF
d_gene: NA; v_gene: TRBV2; CDR3aa: ASTDRIAGFGNTIY
d_gene: TRBD1; v_gene: TRBV24-1; CDR3aa: ATSGTGARNEQY
d_gene: TRBD1; v_gene: TRBV5-4; CDR3aa: ASSLAGQGEAF
d_gene: NA; v_gene: TRBV19; CDR3aa: ASSSHQRLGGPNQPQH
d_gene: TRBD2; v_gene: TRBV3-1/TRBV3-2; CDR3aa: ASSQALAGGVETQY